The rows below give T cell receptor beta chains drawn from one sample of a study of human T cells and chemical hapten exposure. MiXCR was run by TCRdb on the RACE reads, yielding one entry per CDR3 protein. The repertoire holds 87,000 or so distinct CDR3 sequences, with about 8.9% as singletons. Specimen: whole blood, collected in connection with sensitization to the hapten diphenylcyclopropenone (DPC). All receptors come from a woman in her 40s with alopecia areata. Some clones in this sample may be carry-over from other donors' samples. CDR3s include the opening cysteine and the closing phenylalanine or tryptophan.

j_call: TRBJ2-7; v_call: TRBV4-1; cdr3_aa: CASSQPTSGASHEQYF
j_call: TRBJ2-5; v_call: TRBV20-1; cdr3_aa: CSARVDGGARETQYF
j_call: TRBJ2-3; v_call: TRBV10-3; cdr3_aa: CAISANSWRQAPTDTQYF
j_call: TRBJ2-3; v_call: TRBV7-6; cdr3_aa: CASSLGIYTDTQYF
j_call: TRBJ2-5; v_call: TRBV10-1; cdr3_aa: CASSMTVQETQYF
j_call: TRBJ2-6; v_call: TRBV7-9; cdr3_aa: CASSLYFGTGANVLTF
j_call: TRBJ2-3; v_call: TRBV7-2; cdr3_aa: CASSLVGQGTDTQYF
j_call: TRBJ1-3; v_call: TRBV4-2; cdr3_aa: CASSQDRRSPLSGNTIYF
j_call: TRBJ2-3; v_call: TRBV2; cdr3_aa: CASGPGLAEDTQYF
j_call: TRBJ1-3; v_call: TRBV6-6; cdr3_aa: CASSEVGLNSGNTIYF
j_call: TRBJ2-6; v_call: TRBV19; cdr3_aa: CASRVDSSGANVLTF
j_call: TRBJ2-7; v_call: TRBV7-2; cdr3_aa: CASSLTPWEQYF
j_call: TRBJ2-5; v_call: TRBV20-1; cdr3_aa: CSARQEETQYF
j_call: TRBJ1-2; v_call: TRBV6-2/TRBV6-3; cdr3_aa: CASSFDNYGYTF
j_call: TRBJ2-3; v_call: TRBV25-1; cdr3_aa: CASSEYNGGGADTQYF
j_call: TRBJ2-7; v_call: TRBV10-3; cdr3_aa: CAISERVPEGQYF
j_call: TRBJ1-1; v_call: TRBV5-8; cdr3_aa: CASSLSRGTEAFF
j_call: TRBJ2-3; v_call: TRBV2; cdr3_aa: CASSVGTSQLQDTQYF
j_call: TRBJ1-2; v_call: TRBV13; cdr3_aa: CASSLAGTGTGTYGYTF
j_call: TRBJ2-3; v_call: TRBV12-3/TRBV12-4; cdr3_aa: CASSLGTSTDTQYF
j_call: TRBJ2-1; v_call: TRBV9; cdr3_aa: CASSVSSGRSNEQFF
j_call: TRBJ2-7; v_call: TRBV28; cdr3_aa: CASSIGTPGKQYF
j_call: TRBJ2-1; v_call: TRBV2; cdr3_aa: CARSSRRNNEQFF
j_call: TRBJ2-7; v_call: TRBV6-2/TRBV6-3; cdr3_aa: CASSSFTSAGGKYEQYF
j_call: TRBJ2-7; v_call: TRBV11-2; cdr3_aa: CASSSLLAGGREQYF
j_call: TRBJ2-7; v_call: TRBV27; cdr3_aa: CASSPRAFGEQYF
j_call: TRBJ1-4; v_call: TRBV12-3/TRBV12-4; cdr3_aa: CASSLRAENEKLFF
j_call: TRBJ1-2; v_call: TRBV5-1; cdr3_aa: CATAADGGFSYGYTF
j_call: TRBJ1-4; v_call: TRBV20-1; cdr3_aa: CSAADREKEKLFF
j_call: TRBJ2-7; v_call: TRBV5-1; cdr3_aa: CASSPGQGLWYEQYF
j_call: TRBJ1-1; v_call: TRBV4-2; cdr3_aa: CASSRRPGEDTEAFF
j_call: TRBJ2-1; v_call: TRBV4-3; cdr3_aa: CASSQVLTSGGDNEQFF
j_call: TRBJ1-5; v_call: TRBV20-1; cdr3_aa: CSASVREDQPQHF
j_call: TRBJ1-1; v_call: TRBV5-6; cdr3_aa: CASSTRSAMNTEAFF
j_call: TRBJ2-2; v_call: TRBV6-4; cdr3_aa: CASSDTATGELFF
j_call: TRBJ1-4; v_call: TRBV6-6; cdr3_aa: CASSFGREKLFF
j_call: TRBJ1-5; v_call: TRBV28; cdr3_aa: CASRPEGYSNQPQHF
j_call: TRBJ1-2; v_call: TRBV6-5; cdr3_aa: CASSLRGTARSDYGYTF
j_call: TRBJ2-3; v_call: TRBV2; cdr3_aa: CASRSFVGGVTDTQYF
j_call: TRBJ2-5; v_call: TRBV7-3; cdr3_aa: CASSPSVNQETQYF
j_call: TRBJ1-3; v_call: TRBV4-2; cdr3_aa: CASSQDRASGNTIYF